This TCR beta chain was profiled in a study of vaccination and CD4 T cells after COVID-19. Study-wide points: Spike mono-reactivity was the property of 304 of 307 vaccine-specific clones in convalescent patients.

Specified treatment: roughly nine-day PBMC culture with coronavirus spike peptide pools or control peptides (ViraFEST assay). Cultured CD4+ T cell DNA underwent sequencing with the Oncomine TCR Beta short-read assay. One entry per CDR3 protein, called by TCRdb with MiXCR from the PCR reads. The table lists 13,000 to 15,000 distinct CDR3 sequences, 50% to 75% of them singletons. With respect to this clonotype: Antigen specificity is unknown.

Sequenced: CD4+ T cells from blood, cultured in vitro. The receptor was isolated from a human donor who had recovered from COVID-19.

This CDR3 is CASSHLPGQGKFEAFF. CDR3 nucleotides: TGTGCCAGCAGCCATCTCCCGGGACAGGGTAAATTCGAAGCTTTCTTT. The V gene is TRBV11-1, the J gene TRBJ1-1; 9 nucleotides match TRBD1. The CDR3 is made up of 16 amino acids. V dropped 5 bases and J dropped 8; count of bases not matched to a gene: 15. Germline V CDR1 and CDR2: SGHAT, FQDESV (reference sequence).